This passage covers 20 T cell receptor beta chains from one sample sequenced in a study. TCRdb reprocessed the RT-PCR reads with MiXCR, giving one entry per CDR3 protein. The table includes about 680,000 distinct CDR3 sequences, around 14% detected once. The sample was memory CD4+ T cells from blood. The receptors here all came from a female donor in good health, serving as a healthy control.

The chain employs TRBV3-1 and TRBJ2-7; D is undetermined. Trimming pared 3 bases from V and 5 bases from J, leaving 14 bases between. CDR1 and CDR2 from the germline V gene are LGHDT and YNNKEL (reference sequence). CDR3 size: 14 residues. Written as DNA, the CDR3 is TGTGCCAGCAGCCATCTCCGAGGTGCACACGAGCAGTACTTC. Its protein product is CASSHLRGAHEQYF.

The chain carries TRBV12-3 or TRBV12-4 and TRBJ2-7; D ambiguous. CDR3 length: 12 amino acids. The V and J ends lost 2 bases and 5 bases respectively, with 7 bases between them. The DNA for the CDR3 is TGTGCCAGCAGTTTACATCGGAACGAGCAGTACTTC. It codes for CASSLHRNEQYF.

There are many counts of this clonotype. The V call is TRBV20-1, the J call TRBJ2-2; TRBD2 might be the D (5 bases). The CDR3 is 14 residues long. V shed 6 bases and J shed 0 bases, with 11 bases lying between them. Germline lookup yields CDR1 DFQATT and CDR2 SNEGSKA (reference sequence). DNA of the CDR3: TGCAGTGCAATCGAACTAGCGAACACCGGGGAGCTGTTTTTT. Amino acid sequence: CSAIELANTGELFF.

The chain combines TRBV12-3 or TRBV12-4 with TRBJ2-2, with unresolved D. The V end lost 5 bases, the J end lost 7 bases, and 11 bases lay between the germline ends. This CDR3 is 13 amino acids long. This chain's CDR3 is CASSPPGIGELFF. The CDR3 region has the DNA TGTGCCAGCAGTCCTCCTGGAATCGGGGAGCTGTTTTTT.

This clonotype has a handful of counts. The CDR3 region is CATSDSDRGYTF. In DNA form, the CDR3 reads TGTGCCACCAGTGATTCCGATCGGGGCTACACCTTC. The V and J genes are TRBV24-1 and TRBJ1-2; no clear D gene. The CDR3 has 12 residues. Germline CDR1 reads KGHDR; CDR2 reads SFDVKD. V lost 2 bases to trimming and J lost 8 bases, with 8 bases between them.

This clonotype was observed at least ten times. This sequence joins TRBV6-5 and TRBJ1-6; 11 bases match TRBD1. The V segment lost 6 bases and the J segment 3 bases; nucleotides outside the gene matches: 13. The CDR3 is made up of 19 amino acids. Looked up from germline, CDR1 is MNHEY and CDR2 is SVGAGI. CDR3 in DNA: TGTGCCAGCAGCCCCGGGACAGGGGGATCCTACAACTATAATTCACCCCTCCACTTT. Its protein is CASSPGTGGSYNYNSPLHF.

J is TRBJ2-7 and V is TRBV28, with 9 nucleotides matching TRBD1. J was trimmed by 6 bases and V by 7 bases; bases with no gene match: 10. The germline V gene encodes CDR1 MDHEN and CDR2 SYDVKM. CDR3 size: 14 residues. The CDR3 loop is CASKSRQGGLEQYF. CDR3 nucleotide sequence: TGTGCCAGCAAATCTCGACAGGGGGGCCTCGAGCAGTACTTC.

This clonotype appeared a few times. The V gene is TRBV20-1, the J gene TRBJ1-1; D gene uncertain. This CDR3 is 14 amino acids long. In germline, CDR1 is DFQATT, CDR2 SNEGSKA (reference sequence). With 4 bases removed from V and 0 bases from J, the gap between germline ends came to 12 bases. The CDR3 nucleotides are TGCAGTGCTATTAGGCCGGGTTTGAACACTGAAGCTTTCTTT. Protein sequence: CSAIRPGLNTEAFF.

The chain recombines TRBV10-3 with TRBJ1-5; D ambiguous. Germline CDR1 reads ENHRY; CDR2 reads SYGVKD. With 4 bases removed from V and 7 bases from J, the gap between germline ends came to 14 bases. CDR3 size: 14 residues. The CDR3 coding sequence is TGTGCCATCAGTGGGTTAGAAGTGGGGCAGCCCCAGCATTTT. Translating it yields CAISGLEVGQPQHF.

This clonotype was seen only a few times. This sequence joins TRBV5-1 and TRBJ2-1, with 11 bases aligning to TRBD2. Germline trimming cut 3 bases from V and 7 bases from J; bases unmatched to any gene: 6. Germline V gives CDR1 SGHRS, CDR2 YFSETQ. The CDR3 spans 15 residues. CDR3 sequence reads: CASSYTSGSQNEQFF. The CDR3 bases are TGCGCCAGCAGCTACACTAGCGGGAGTCAGAATGAGCAGTTCTTC.

This clonotype occurred many times. The CDR3 DNA follows: TGTGCCATCACAGGATACGGGGGATTAAATGAGCAGTTCTTC. Its translation: CAITGYGGLNEQFF. The V and J genes are TRBV10-3 and TRBJ2-1; maybe TRBD2 (6 bases). V was trimmed by 7 bases and J by 7 bases, leaving 17 bases between them. This CDR3 contains 14 residues. Germline CDR1 is ENHRY and CDR2 is SYGVKD.

This clonotype has at least ten counts. The gene calls are TRBV9 and TRBJ2-7, with TRBD2 identical over 9 bases. The V gene end was trimmed by 4 bases and the J gene end by 2 bases; junction bases not matched to a gene: 4. CDR1 and CDR2 (germline): SGDLS, YYNGEE. The CDR3 has 14 amino acids. The CDR3 loop is CASSPPSGTYEQYF. In nucleotides, the CDR3 is TGTGCCAGCAGCCCGCCTAGCGGGACCTACGAGCAGTACTTC.

At least ten counts were recorded for this clonotype. The V call is TRBV20-1, the J call TRBJ2-7, with D unresolved. This CDR3 spans 12 amino acids. Per the germline V gene, CDR1 is DFQATT and CDR2 is SNEGSKA (reference sequence). Trimming stripped 6 bases from V and 11 bases from J, with 20 bases between. The CDR3 region is CSARVWGELEYF. CDR3 DNA sequence: TGCAGTGCACGTGTCTGGGGTGAGTTGGAGTACTTC.

This clonotype was recorded at least ten times. The chain combines TRBV5-4 with TRBJ2-7; D may be TRBD1 or TRBD2 (5 bases each). Germline lookup yields CDR1 SGHNT and CDR2 YYREEE (reference sequence). The V end lost 5 bases, the J end lost 5 bases, and 17 bases lay between the germline ends. CDR3 length: 14 amino acids. CDR3 region: CASSTGTQMNEQYF. The CDR3 region has the DNA TGTGCCAGCAGTACCGGGACCCAGATGAACGAGCAGTACTTC. The complete variable domain, with remaining parts taken from reference TRBV5-4 and TRBJ2-7, reads ETGVTQSPTHLIKTRGQQVTLRCSSQSGHNTVSWYQQALGQGPQFIFQYYREEENGRGNFPPRFSGLQFPNYSSELNVNALELDDSALYLCASSTGTQMNEQYFGPGTRLTVT.

The chain joins TRBV4-1 to TRBJ2-1; unclear D gene. Trimming took 4 bases from V and 3 from J, leaving 13 bases between them. CDR1 is MGHRA, CDR2 YSYEKL, per germline. The CDR3 is made up of 15 amino acids. Here the CDR3 reads CASSPKAGVYNEQFF. The DNA of the CDR3 is TGCGCCAGCAGCCCCAAGGCCGGAGTCTACAATGAGCAGTTCTTC.

This clonotype was counted many times. The V gene is TRBV10-3, the J gene TRBJ2-1, with 11 positions matching TRBD2. This CDR3 is built from 14 residues. Germline V gene lookup returns CDR1 ENHRY and CDR2 SYGVKD. Unmatched junction bases numbered 2, after V lost 3 bases and J lost 7 bases. This CDR3 reads CAISETSGSNEQFF. CDR3 coding DNA: TGTGCCATCAGTGAAACTAGCGGGAGTAATGAGCAGTTCTTC.

The chain is built from TRBV9 and TRBJ1-1; 10 bases match TRBD1. J gave up 5 bases and V 3 bases, and 4 bases lay outside the gene matches. The CDR3 covers 14 residues. In germline, CDR1 is SGDLS, CDR2 YYNGEE. CDR3: CASSGEDRGTEAFF. The DNA of the CDR3 is TGTGCCAGCAGCGGAGAGGACAGGGGGACTGAAGCTTTCTTT.

The chain combines TRBV20-1 with TRBJ1-2, with D uncertain. Germline CDR1 DFQATT, CDR2 SNEGSKA (reference sequence). V lost 2 bases to trimming and J lost 0 bases, with 10 bases between them. There are 14 residues in the CDR3. CDR3 DNA sequence: TGCAGTGCTAGACCTCCGGGATCTAACTATGGCTACACCTTC. Translating it yields CSARPPGSNYGYTF.

J is TRBJ2-1 and V is TRBV18; 11 bases line up with TRBD1. V lost 2 bases to trimming and J lost 0 bases; unmatched junction nucleotides: 3. The CDR3 is 17 residues long. Germline V gene data show CDR1 as KGHSH and CDR2 as LQKENI. The CDR3 here is CASSPGTGGISYNEQFF. Written as DNA, the CDR3 is TGTGCCAGCTCACCAGGGACAGGGGGTATCTCCTACAATGAGCAGTTCTTC. The full variable domain, its missing parts supplied by reference TRBV18 and TRBJ2-1, is NAGVMQNPRHLVRRRGQEARLRCSPMKGHSHVYWYRQLPEEGLKFMVYLQKENIIDESGMPKERFSAEFPKEGPSILRIQQVVRGDSAAYFCASSPGTGGISYNEQFFGPGTRLTVL.

Concerning this clonotype itself: A read error is possible here, since a much larger clone lies one base away. This chain uses TRBV27 with TRBJ2-2; 11 bases map to TRBD2. Germline loops: CDR1 MNHEY, CDR2 SMNVEV (reference sequence). The J segment lost 1 base and the V segment lost 5 bases, leaving 21 bases of the junction unmatched. The CDR3 is made up of 22 amino acids. DNA for the CDR3: TGTGCCAGCAGTCTACGACCGGGGTTAGCGGGAGGGCCTTTCGGGAACACCGGGGAGCTGTTTTTT. As protein: CASSLRPGLAGGPFGNTGELFF.